Presented here are 13 T cell receptor beta chains from one specimen sequenced in a study of T cells in Graves' hyperthyroidism and ophthalmopathy. From RNA transcripts, TCR beta CDR3 regions were amplified. Researchers ran a first-round RT-PCR on the TCR CDR3 using the HTBI primer set. TCRdb itself ran the multiplex PCR reads through MiXCR, one entry per CDR3 protein. The sample holds around 340,000 distinct CDR3 sequences; less than 20% are singletons and the top ten take roughly 15%. The sequenced sample was blood. These receptors were obtained from a woman in her thirties or forties with Graves' ophthalmopathy.

This clonotype has a count of ten or more. This chain connects TRBV10-3 to TRBJ1-3, with a possible D match to TRBD1 (5 bases). CDR3 length equals 14 residues. Germline V gene sequence: CDR1 ENHRY, CDR2 SYGVKD. V was shortened by 8 bases and J by 8 bases, with 19 bases between the two germline ends. Written as DNA, the CDR3 is TGTGCCATCTTCCGGGCAGGACAAGGGGACACCATATATTTT. It codes for CAIFRAGQGDTIYF.

The chain has TRBV4-1 and TRBJ2-4, with a weak D call TRBD2 (5 bases). Trimming removed 0 bases from V and 3 bases from J, with 12 bases in between. Germline loops: CDR1 MGHRA, CDR2 YSYEKL. The CDR3 contains 16 residues. The CDR3 DNA follows: TGCGCCAGCAGCCAAGATCGAGGGAACAGCAAAAACATTCAGTACTTC. Translated, it gives CASSQDRGNSKNIQYF.

This clonotype was seen repeatedly, ten times or more. The J gene is TRBJ2-7, the V gene TRBV28; possibly TRBD1 for D (6 bases). Trimming removed 6 bases at V and 3 bases at J, with 15 bases between. The CDR3 has 14 residues. The germline CDR1 and CDR2 sequences are MDHEN and SYDVKM. The CDR3 protein is CASSDRIKVYEQYF. CDR3 nucleotide sequence: TGTGCCAGCAGCGACAGGATAAAAGTCTACGAGCAGTACTTC.

This clonotype was observed at least ten times. The chain couples TRBV6-2 or TRBV6-3 to TRBJ1-2; D possibly corresponds to TRBD1 (5 bases). There are 14 residues in the CDR3. Germline V gene sequence: CDR1 MNHEY, CDR2 SVGEGT. The germline V and J ends were trimmed by 6 bases and 2 bases, with 13 bases remaining between them. Here the CDR3 DNA reads TGTGCCAGCAGCCCTAACAGGAGGAACTATGGCTACACCTTC. Its translation: CASSPNRRNYGYTF.

This rearrangement joins TRBV24-1 to TRBJ2-5; 9 nucleotides match TRBD1. Germline V CDR1 and CDR2: KGHDR, SFDVKD. V trimming: 3 bases; J trimming: 5 bases; junction bases outside the gene matches: 12. The CDR3 is 17 residues long. DNA of the CDR3: TGTGCCACCAGTGATGACGACCCGGACAGGGGAAAGGAGACCCAGTACTTC. This gives the protein CATSDDDPDRGKETQYF.

This clonotype was seen ten or more times. The chain carries TRBV15 and TRBJ2-4, with D unclear. Trimming took 0 bases from V and 0 from J, leaving 15 bases between them. CDR3 length equals 18 residues. Per germline, CDR1 LNHNV and CDR2 YYDKDF (reference sequence). DNA of the CDR3: TGTGCCACCAGCAGAGAAACTGCTACAGATTTAGCCAAAAACATTCAGTACTTC. It is translated as CATSRETATDLAKNIQYF.

This clonotype was seen at least ten times. At one end, the junction sequence differs from germline, possibly due to a read error. The chain links TRBV11-3 to TRBJ2-2; 8 bases are a match to TRBD2. The germline V gene has CDR1 SGHNT and CDR2 YENEEA. CDR3 length equals 12 residues. DNA of the CDR3: TGTGCCAGCAGCTTGGTTAGCGGGGAGCTGCTTTTT. Its translation: CASSLVSGELLF.

This clonotype was observed a handful of times. Here the CDR3 reads CASSIGLAGVRETQYF. For the CDR3, the DNA is TGCGCCAGCAGCATCGGACTAGCGGGAGTGAGAGAGACCCAGTACTTC. The genes are TRBV5-1 and TRBJ2-5; TRBD2 agrees at 13 bases. V shed 4 bases, J shed 4 bases, and the junction held 7 bases outside the gene matches. The CDR3 is 16 amino acids. Germline-derived CDR1 and CDR2 are SGHRS and YFSETQ.

This clonotype showed up many times. This clone may be a read error of a much larger clone one base away. The chain is built from TRBV4-2 and TRBJ2-7, with 7 bases lining up with TRBD2. This CDR3 spans 12 amino acids. The V gene end was trimmed by 4 bases and the J gene end by 3 bases; junction bases not matched to a gene: 0. CDR1 and CDR2 (germline): LGHNA, YNFKEQ. The DNA of the CDR3 is TGTGCCAGCAGCCGGGAGGGCTACGAGCAGTACTTC. Translated, it gives CASSREGYEQYF.

The sample holds many counts of this clonotype. The chain links TRBV19 to TRBJ2-4, with a weak D call TRBD2 (5 bases). Germline values: CDR1 LNHDA, CDR2 SQIVND (reference sequence). V shed 0 bases and J shed 3 bases, with 18 bases lying between them. The CDR3 consists of 18 residues. CDR3 bases: TGTGCCAGTAGTATAGATAAGTCTCACGTCGGGAACAAAAACATTCAGTACTTC. Translation gives CASSIDKSHVGNKNIQYF.

The table lists this clonotype with many counts. The chain is built from TRBV28 and TRBJ1-2, with 11 nucleotides matching TRBD1. Trimming cost V 6 bases and J 8 bases; bases outside gene matches: 5. CDR3 length: 13 residues. Germline CDR1 reads MDHEN; CDR2 reads SYDVKM. The CDR3 sequence is CASSGQGALGYTF. DNA of the CDR3: TGTGCCAGCAGCGGACAGGGGGCGTTAGGCTACACCTTC.

This clonotype was recorded many times. The chain carries TRBV15 and TRBJ1-1, with 8 nucleotides matching TRBD1. In germline, CDR1 is LNHNV, CDR2 YYDKDF (reference sequence). This CDR3 spans 14 amino acids. The junction had 7 bases not matched to a gene; V was cut back by 10 bases and J by 0 bases. CDR3 bases: TGTGCCATCGGGACAGGATTCATGAACACTGAAGCTTTCTTT. It codes for CAIGTGFMNTEAFF.

This clonotype was seen at least ten times. The chain combines TRBV27 with TRBJ1-2; D might be TRBD1 (6 bases). Germline-derived CDR1 and CDR2 are MNHEY and SMNVEV (reference sequence). The CDR3 extends over 14 amino acids. V lost 8 bases, J lost 4 bases, and 17 bases lay in between. CDR3 sequence: CASGRTAGSYGYTF. The CDR3 region has the DNA TGTGCCAGCGGACGGACAGCCGGGAGCTATGGCTACACCTTC.